The T cell receptor beta chain described here comes from a study of cytomegalovirus exposure and HLA in healthy donors. This CDR3 has 13 residues. Trimming took off 2 bases at V and 6 bases at J, with 11 bases between the two ends. Germline CDR1 is GTSNPN and CDR2 is SVGIG (reference sequence). Primers included in the PCR were 60 Vbeta and 13 Jbeta primers. Generated by immunoSEQ multiplex PCR, the TCRdb table keeps only in-frame clones and is missing some. The sample carries roughly 150,000 clones, approximately 80% recorded once. The study, taken as a whole, reports: According to a later analysis, most TCR beta chains associated with CMV appeared HLA-restricted. Among TCR beta chains, those listed as cytomegalovirus-associated numbered 164. With high specificity and sensitivity, the classifier reportedly diagnosed cytomegalovirus status.

As concerns this clone: Its matching antigen is unknown.

The V gene is TRBV30, the J gene TRBJ2-4, with TRBD1 as a possible D gene (6 bases). Specimen: PBMCs. The sequence derives from a woman in her forties in good health and CMV-seropositive. DNA of the CDR3: TGTGCCTGGAGTCCAGAAGGGGGAAACATTCAGTACTTC. Residues: CAWSPEGGNIQYF.